Presented here are 27 T cell receptor beta chains from one specimen sequenced in a study of cytomegalovirus exposure and HLA in healthy donors. Use of 60 Vbeta and 13 Jbeta primers characterized the PCR. Assay used: immunoSEQ multiplex PCR; TCRdb lists only in-frame clones, some missing. This table has 85,000 to 120,000 clones, approximately 87% appearing once. The sequenced material came from PBMCs. Source of these receptors: a man between 35 and 55 years old in good health and CMV-seronegative.

This chain uses TRBV9 with TRBJ1-3, with TRBD1 matching over 9 bases. V was clipped by 3 bases and J by 0 bases; unmatched bases: 4. Germline CDR1 and CDR2: SGDLS and YYNGEE. The CDR3 is 16 amino acids. Here the CDR3 DNA reads TGTGCCAGCAGCGACAGGGGGCTTCGCTCTGGAAACACCATATATTTT. It specifies CASSDRGLRSGNTIYF.

The chain employs TRBV30 and TRBJ2-1; 7 bases align to TRBD2. Germline trimming cut 0 bases from V and 9 bases from J; bases unmatched to any gene: 5. Germline V gene lookup returns CDR1 GTSNPN and CDR2 SVGIG (reference sequence). The length of the CDR3 is 13 residues. The CDR3 nucleotides are TGTGCCTGGAGTGTAGGGAGGGTGGGTGAGCAGTTCTTC. Protein sequence: CAWSVGRVGEQFF.

This CDR3 reads CASSGQFVGSSYEQYF. The CDR3 nucleotides read TGTGCCAGCAGCGGACAGTTCGTGGGTAGCTCCTACGAGCAGTACTTC. The chain employs TRBV6-6 and TRBJ2-7; D might be TRBD1 (6 bases). V was trimmed by 6 bases and J by 0 bases, leaving 18 bases between them. This CDR3 region has 16 residues. Per germline, CDR1 MNHNY and CDR2 SVGAGI (reference sequence).

This sequence joins TRBV5-1 and TRBJ2-5; TRBD1 might be the D (6 bases). CDR3 length: 15 residues. The ends were cut back, 0 bases at V and 4 bases at J, with 13 bases in the middle. The germline CDR1 and CDR2 sequences are SGHRS and YFSETQ. CDR3 amino acids: CASSLVMGARETQYF. The CDR3 nucleotides read TGCGCCAGCAGCTTGGTAATGGGGGCGAGAGAGACCCAGTACTTC.

This clone was detected only a few times. The CDR3 is CASSPPVGGWNEQFF. The CDR3 nucleotides read TGTGCCAGCAGCCCCCCGGTGGGGGGGTGGAATGAGCAGTTCTTC. V gene TRBV7-6 combines with J gene TRBJ2-1, with 7 bases matching TRBD2. V shed 5 bases and J 7 bases; nucleotides not matched to a gene: 11. The length of the CDR3 is 15 residues. Looked up from germline, CDR1 is SGHVS and CDR2 is FNYEAQ.

This chain joins TRBV28 and TRBJ2-5, with D perhaps TRBD1 (6 bases). V was trimmed by 5 bases and J by 11 bases, leaving 15 bases between them. The germline V gene encodes CDR1 MDHEN and CDR2 SYDVKM. The CDR3 has 12 residues. Here the CDR3 DNA reads TGTGCCAGCAGTCCAGGGGAGTCAAGGCAGTACTTC. Translated, it gives CASSPGESRQYF.

The chain is built from TRBV7-6 and TRBJ1-3; D gene ambiguous. CDR1 is SGHVS and CDR2 is FNYEAQ in the germline V gene. The V and J ends lost 5 bases and 1 base respectively, with 12 bases between them. The CDR3 covers 15 residues. The CDR3 region is CASSQARYSGNTIYF. Here the CDR3 DNA reads TGTGCCAGCAGCCAAGCCCGCTATTCTGGAAACACCATATATTTT.

A remark on this clone: Other DNA variants within this sample encode the same CDR3. The V and J genes are TRBV7-9 and TRBJ2-7, with 9 bases matching TRBD1. V lost 5 bases and J lost 1; bases outside the gene matches: 3. There are 14 residues in the CDR3. Germline V gene lookup returns CDR1 SEHNR and CDR2 FQNEAQ (reference sequence). The CDR3 protein is CASSPGTGSYEQYF. CDR3 DNA sequence: TGTGCCAGCAGCCCAGGGACAGGGTCCTACGAGCAGTACTTC.

The chain links TRBV9 to TRBJ2-7, with 9 nucleotides matching TRBD2. Germline values: CDR1 SGDLS, CDR2 YYNGEE. The CDR3 has 15 residues. V shed 1 base, J shed 2 bases, and the junction held 4 bases outside the gene matches. CDR3 sequence reads: CASSVRAGGPYEQYF. The CDR3 nucleotides are TGTGCCAGCAGCGTAAGAGCGGGGGGCCCCTACGAGCAGTACTTC.

This clone was detected only once. This sequence joins TRBV5-6 and TRBJ2-5, with 9 bases fitting TRBD1. The J call could be wrong; TRBJ2-7 is a better fit for the DNA end. This CDR3 has 13 amino acids. Germline CDR1 SGHDT, CDR2 YYEEEE. The CDR3 DNA reads TGTGCCAGCGGACAGGGGTCCTCCTACGAGCAGTACTTC. This gives the protein CASGQGSSYEQYF.

This chain uses TRBV29-1 with TRBJ1-2; D gene uncertain. This CDR3 is 15 amino acids long. The germline V gene encodes CDR1 SQVTM and CDR2 ANQGSEA. Trimming removed 4 bases from V and 3 bases from J, with 18 bases in between. Here the CDR3 DNA reads TGCAGCGTTGCGCGGGGAATATTAGGCGACTATGGCTACACCTTC. This codes for CSVARGILGDYGYTF.

The chain has TRBV14 and TRBJ2-1; TRBD2 aligns across 11 bases. The ends lost 1 base at V and 7 bases at J; junction bases unmatched: 3. The CDR3 runs to 15 residues. Germline CDR1 is SGHDN and CDR2 is FVKESK. The DNA for the CDR3 is TGTGCCAGCAGCCAAGTAGCGGGGGGGCTGAATGAGCAGTTCTTC. Translating gives CASSQVAGGLNEQFF.

The V call is TRBV9, the J call TRBJ1-5; D is ambiguous. The CDR3 runs to 14 residues. The germline CDR1 and CDR2 sequences are SGDLS and YYNGEE. V was pared by 0 bases and J by 4 bases, with 8 bases between. The CDR3 DNA is TGTGCCAGCAGCGTAGGCGGCAGAAATCAGCCCCAGCATTTT. This encodes CASSVGGRNQPQHF. Combining the CDR3 with reference TRBV9 and TRBJ1-5 gives the whole variable domain DSGVTQTPKHLITATGQRVTLRCSPRSGDLSVYWYQQSLDQGLQFLIQYYNGEERAKGNILERFSAQQFPDLHSELNLSSLELGDSALYFCASSVGGRNQPQHFGDGTRLSIL.

V usage is TRBV6-5 and J usage is TRBJ2-4; TRBD2 agrees at 12 bases. This CDR3 is 15 amino acids long. V gave up 6 bases and J gave up 8 bases; unmatched junction bases: 8. The germline V gene encodes CDR1 MNHEY and CDR2 SVGAGI. The CDR3 coding sequence is TGTGCCAGCAGCCTTGCTAGCGGGGGGGCACACATTCAGTACTTC. Amino acids: CASSLASGGAHIQYF.

The chain employs TRBV25-1 and TRBJ2-7; D unresolved. This CDR3 is built from 12 residues. V lost 6 bases, J lost 0 bases, and 6 bases lay in between. The germline V gene encodes CDR1 MGHDK and CDR2 SYGVNS. The chain's CDR3 is CASRSSSYEQYF. CDR3 sequence (DNA): TGTGCCAGCAGGAGTTCCTCCTACGAGCAGTACTTC.

V gene TRBV30 combines with J gene TRBJ2-3, with unresolved D. CDR3 length equals 12 residues. V gave up 1 base and J gave up 4 bases, with 6 bases separating them. CDR1 is GTSNPN, CDR2 SVGIG, per germline (reference sequence). The CDR3 DNA is TGTGCCTGGAGTGCCTCTTCAGATACGCAGTATTTT. Amino acids: CAWSASSDTQYF. The variable domain in full, completed from reference TRBV30 and TRBJ2-3, reads SQTIHQWPATLVQPVGSPLSLECTVEGTSNPNLYWYRQAAGRGLQLLFYSVGIGQISSEVPQNLSASRPQDRQFILSSKKLLLSDSGFYLCAWSASSDTQYFGPGTRLTVL.

V is TRBV14 and J is TRBJ2-7; perhaps TRBD2 as D (6 bases). The CDR3 spans 13 residues. Germline lookup yields CDR1 SGHDN and CDR2 FVKESK. V lost 4 bases to trimming and J lost 3 bases, with 10 bases between them. For the CDR3, the DNA is TGTGCCAGCAGCCTGAGGGACTTCTACGAGCAGTACTTC. Translation gives CASSLRDFYEQYF. Based on the CDR3 plus reference TRBV14 and TRBJ2-7, the full variable domain is EAGVTQFPSHSVIEKGQTVTLRCDPISGHDNLYWYRRVMGKEIKFLLHFVKESKQDESGMPNNRFLAERTGGTYSTLKVQPAELEDSGVYFCASSLRDFYEQYFGPGTRLTVT.

This clone is a singleton in its sample. A read error may account for a junction end that differs from germline. The same CDR3 is also encoded by other DNA sequences in this sample. V and J are TRBV27 and TRBJ1-5; the D is unclear. This CDR3 region has 15 residues. The germline CDR1 and CDR2 sequences are MNHEY and SMNVEV (reference sequence). The CDR3: CASSLGGQSNQPQHF. The CDR3 nucleotides are TGTGCCAGCAGTTTAGGAGGGCAGAGCAACCAGCCCCAGCATTTT.

J is TRBJ2-6 and V is TRBV11-3, with TRBD1 matching 7 bases. The CDR3 is 16 residues long. V was clipped by 1 base and J by 2 bases; unmatched bases: 2. Germline CDR1 and CDR2: SGHNT and YENEEA. The CDR3 coding sequence is TGTGCCAGCAGCTTAGGGACAGGCGCTGGGGCCAACGTCCTGACTTTC. Encoded protein: CASSLGTGAGANVLTF. Full variable domain (missing parts from reference TRBV11-3 and TRBJ2-6): EAGVVQSPRYKIIEKKQPVAFWCNPISGHNTLYWYLQNLGQGPELLIRYENEEAVDDSQLPKDRFSAERLKGVDSTLKIQPAELGDSAVYLCASSLGTGAGANVLTFGAGSRLTVL.

The CDR3 region has the DNA TGTGCCAGCAGCCTCGACAGGGAGGCTTATCAGCCCCAGCATTTT. It translates to CASSLDREAYQPQHF. The V gene is TRBV7-8, the J gene TRBJ1-5; 7 bases match TRBD1. V lost 5 bases and J lost 5; bases outside the gene matches: 9. CDR3 length: 15 residues. CDR1 SGHVS and CDR2 FQNEAQ come from the germline V gene.

This clone showed up just once. The chain couples TRBV7-9 to TRBJ2-7; TRBD1 might be the D (5 bases). V lost 2 bases and J 5 bases, leaving 10 bases between the germline ends. The CDR3 runs to 13 residues. Germline values: CDR1 SEHNR, CDR2 FQNEAQ (reference sequence). The CDR3 DNA reads as TGTGCCAGCAGCTTACAGGGTGCCCACGAGCAGTACTTC. As protein: CASSLQGAHEQYF.

The V and J genes are TRBV2 and TRBJ1-6; D not certain. Trimming left V 7 bases short and J 4 bases short, with 23 bases between. The CDR3 totals 18 residues. Germline assignment: CDR1 SNHLY and CDR2 FYNNEI. The CDR3 sequence is CASKLGRLKEGYNSPLHF. CDR3 in DNA: TGTGCCAGCAAGCTTGGCAGGCTGAAAGAAGGTTATAATTCACCCCTCCACTTT.

In its sample, this clone was seen a few times. The chain joins TRBV5-1 to TRBJ1-2; the match to TRBD1 covers 10 bases. The ends lost 4 bases at V and 8 bases at J; junction bases unmatched: 5. The CDR3 has 13 amino acids. The germline CDR1 and CDR2 sequences are SGHRS and YFSETQ. The CDR3: CASSPQTGGGYTF. The CDR3 region has the DNA TGCGCCAGCAGCCCTCAGACAGGGGGCGGCTACACCTTC.

This clone was recorded a few times. The chain joins TRBV5-6 to TRBJ2-5; TRBD2 might be the D (6 bases). Germline V gives CDR1 SGHDT, CDR2 YYEEEE. The CDR3 is 15 amino acids. V was clipped by 3 bases and J by 2 bases, with 14 bases between them. In DNA form, the CDR3 reads TGTGCCAGCAGCTCGGTAGTCGGGAGACAAGAGACCCAGTACTTC. It yields the protein CASSSVVGRQETQYF.

In this sample, this clone turned up a few times. This chain joins TRBV27 and TRBJ1-1, with D possibly matching TRBD1 (6 bases). The CDR3 runs to 15 residues. CDR1 and CDR2 from the germline V gene are MNHEY and SMNVEV (reference sequence). Trimming took 7 bases from V and 0 from J, leaving 15 bases between them. The CDR3 spells CASTMTGWMNTEAFF. CDR3 DNA: TGTGCCAGCACCATGACAGGTTGGATGAACACTGAAGCTTTCTTT.

In the case of this clone: The same CDR3 arises from other DNA sequences in this sample as well. The chain is built from TRBV19 and TRBJ1-2; 8 nucleotides line up with TRBD1. V trimming: 5 bases; J trimming: 2 bases; junction bases outside the gene matches: 7. Germline values: CDR1 LNHDA, CDR2 SQIVND (reference sequence). This CDR3 has 15 amino acids. CDR3 residues: CASSPLGQGNYGYTF. CDR3 DNA sequence: TGTGCCAGTAGTCCACTCGGACAGGGAAACTATGGCTACACCTTC.

The J gene is TRBJ2-2, the V gene TRBV5-1; 7 bases line up with TRBD2. The CDR3 totals 15 residues. Germline values: CDR1 SGHRS, CDR2 YFSETQ. V was pared by 1 base and J by 7 bases, with 7 bases of the junction left unmatched. The CDR3 coding sequence is TGCGCCAGCAGCTTGTCCGCGGGGGAGGTCGGGGAGCTGTTTTTT. This codes for CASSLSAGEVGELFF.